The 15 T cell receptor beta chains listed next were all sequenced from one sample in a study of patients and donors after allogeneic stem cell transplantation. From the RT-PCR reads, TCRdb called clonotypes with MiXCR, one entry per CDR3 protein. Of roughly 940,000 distinct CDR3 sequences listed, 18% were seen once; the top ten hold roughly 6.4%. The sequenced sample was blood, either unsorted or a sorted T cell fraction (not recorded which). The receptors were sampled from a human donor who was either an allogeneic HSCT recipient or a stem cell or donor lymphocyte infusion donor (not recorded which). It is not recorded whose cells these are; they may come from a transplant donor.

J is TRBJ1-5 and V is TRBV5-1; D is ambiguous. Trimming cost V 0 bases and J 4 bases, with 11 bases left between them. From germline, CDR1 is SGHRS and CDR2 YFSETQ. There are 15 residues in the CDR3. The CDR3 nucleotides read TGCGCCAGCAGCTTGGAAGGGAGCCCTAATCAGCCCCAGCATTTT. It yields the protein CASSLEGSPNQPQHF. Looking up the rest from reference TRBV5-1 and TRBJ1-5 gives the full variable domain: KAGVTQTPRYLIKTRGQQVTLSCSPISGHRSVSWYQQTPGQGLQFLFEYFSETQRNKGNFPGRFSGRQFSNSRSEMNVSTLELGDSALYLCASSLEGSPNQPQHFGDGTRLSIL.

This clonotype was detected ten times or more. V is TRBV27 and J is TRBJ1-5; D unclear. Germline V gene sequence: CDR1 MNHEY, CDR2 SMNVEV (reference sequence). The CDR3 is made up of 15 amino acids. The V gene lost 8 bases and the J gene lost 2 bases, with 16 bases spanning the gap. The CDR3 nucleotides read TGTGCCAGCGGTTCGTATCGGACCGGCAATCAGCCCCAGCATTTT. This codes for CASGSYRTGNQPQHF.

This sequence joins TRBV29-1 and TRBJ2-1, with TRBD2 matching over 15 bases. This CDR3 is 14 amino acids long. Germline V gene lookup returns CDR1 SQVTM and CDR2 ANQGSEA. Unmatched junction bases numbered 11, after V lost 4 bases and J lost 16 bases. The CDR3 sequence is CSVGGLAGGHYQFF. The CDR3, as DNA: TGCAGCGTTGGAGGACTAGCGGGAGGGCATTATCAATTCTTC.

This clonotype came up a few times. V is TRBV4-2 and J is TRBJ1-1; D is unclear. V lost 1 base to trimming and J lost 3 bases, with 15 bases between them. CDR3 size: 16 residues. The V gene's germline CDR1 is LGHNA and CDR2 YNFKEQ. DNA of the CDR3: TGTGCCAGCAGCCAAGGTTTGCCCAGCAGTTACACTGAAGCTTTCTTT. This sequence encodes CASSQGLPSSYTEAFF.

This clonotype was recorded a few times. The J gene is TRBJ2-2, the V gene TRBV20-1; D is ambiguous. In germline, CDR1 is DFQATT, CDR2 SNEGSKA (reference sequence). V was clipped by 0 bases and J by 7 bases, with 12 bases between them. This CDR3 region has 14 residues. The CDR3 region is CSARDFSWSGELFF. CDR3 bases: TGCAGTGCTAGAGATTTTAGTTGGAGCGGGGAGCTGTTTTTT.

This clonotype was found a few times. This chain uses TRBV5-1 with TRBJ2-3, with TRBD2 identical over 8 bases. This CDR3 has 13 residues. The V gene's germline CDR1 is SGHRS and CDR2 YFSETQ. With V trimmed by 10 bases and J by 2 bases, 6 bases remained unmatched. The DNA of the CDR3 is TGCGCCTGCCGCGGGGGGTTCACAGATACGCAGTATTTT. It is translated as CACRGGFTDTQYF.

The V call is TRBV20-1, the J call TRBJ2-3; D gene unclear. V was clipped by 0 bases and J by 3 bases, with 7 bases between them. Germline V CDR1 and CDR2: DFQATT, SNEGSKA (reference sequence). CDR3 size: 13 residues. CDR3 protein: CSAREGLTDTQYF. CDR3 nucleotide sequence: TGCAGTGCTAGAGAGGGGTTGACAGATACGCAGTATTTT.

The CDR3 loop is CASSHREAYEQYF. In DNA form, the CDR3 reads TGCGCCAGCAGCCACAGGGAGGCCTACGAGCAGTACTTC. The chain recombines TRBV5-1 with TRBJ2-7, with D tentatively TRBD1 or TRBD2 (6 bases each). Germline assignment: CDR1 SGHRS and CDR2 YFSETQ. V was shortened by 4 bases and J by 2 bases, with 10 bases between the two germline ends. This CDR3 has 13 residues.

The DNA for the CDR3 is TGTGCCAGCAGGGACAGCTCTAATGAAAAACTGTTTTTT. Encoded protein: CASRDSSNEKLFF. The genes are TRBV12-3 or TRBV12-4 and TRBJ1-4; a weak D match, TRBD1 (6 bases). V was trimmed by 6 bases and J by 3 bases, leaving 8 bases between them. The CDR3 is 13 residues long.

This clonotype has a handful of counts. V usage is TRBV20-1 and J usage is TRBJ1-2; 7 positions agree with TRBD1. J was trimmed by 3 bases and V by 4 bases; bases with no gene match: 5. Germline V gives CDR1 DFQATT, CDR2 SNEGSKA (reference sequence). This CDR3 spans 13 amino acids. The CDR3 sequence: CSATDRVDYGYTF. In DNA form, the CDR3 reads TGCAGTGCTACCGACAGGGTAGACTATGGCTACACCTTC.

This clonotype occurred a few times. This chain links TRBV5-1 with TRBJ1-2, with TRBD1 identical over 7 bases. The CDR3 is made up of 18 amino acids. CDR1 SGHRS and CDR2 YFSETQ come from the germline V gene. Trimming removed 0 bases from V and 4 bases from J; junction bases left unmatched: 15. CDR3: CASSLEGDSRDRSYGYTF. DNA of the CDR3: TGCGCCAGCAGCTTGGAGGGGGACAGCCGAGATCGAAGCTATGGCTACACCTTC.

The chain links TRBV19 to TRBJ2-5; possible D gene TRBD2, 5 bases. The CDR3 length is 14 residues. Trimming removed 8 bases at V and 0 bases at J, with 13 bases between. The germline CDR1 and CDR2 sequences are LNHDA and SQIVND (reference sequence). CDR3 DNA: TGTGCCAGTCGTCCGGGGATATACCAAGAGACCCAGTACTTC. Translated, it gives CASRPGIYQETQYF.

This clonotype was seen more than once but under ten times. V and J are TRBV20-1 and TRBJ1-5; maybe TRBD1 (5 bases). The V gene lost 6 bases and the J gene lost 0 bases, with 18 bases spanning the gap. The germline V gene encodes CDR1 DFQATT and CDR2 SNEGSKA (reference sequence). This CDR3 has 16 amino acids. The CDR3 sequence: CSANHGTSNSNQPQHF. CDR3 bases: TGCAGTGCAAACCACGGGACGTCAAATAGCAATCAGCCCCAGCATTTT.

The table lists this clonotype with a few counts. CDR3 nucleotide sequence: TGTGCCAGCAGGGCCGGGACCAACTATGGCTACACCTTC. It codes for CASRAGTNYGYTF. The rearrangement links TRBV7-9 to TRBJ1-2; maybe TRBD1 (5 bases). CDR1 and CDR2 from the germline V gene are SEHNR and FQNEAQ (reference sequence). V lost 6 bases, J lost 2 bases, and 10 bases lay in between. The CDR3 sequence is 13 residues long.

This clonotype appeared a few times. The V call is TRBV7-9, the J call TRBJ2-7; 7 positions agree with TRBD2. Germline CDR1 SEHNR, CDR2 FQNEAQ (reference sequence). The V gene end was trimmed by 5 bases and the J gene end by 7 bases; junction bases not matched to a gene: 5. The CDR3 covers 12 residues. CDR3 DNA sequence: TGTGCCAGCAGCCCCCCTAGCGGTGAGCAGTACTTC. As protein: CASSPPSGEQYF. The whole variable domain, remainder taken from reference TRBV7-9 and TRBJ2-7, is DTGVSQNPRHKITKRGQNVTFRCDPISEHNRLYWYRQTLGQGPEFLTYFQNEAQLEKSRLLSDRFSAERPKGSFSTLEIQRTEQGDSAMYLCASSPPSGEQYFGPGTRLTVT.